This T cell receptor (beta chain) is from a study of post-analysis software for immune sequencing data. Overall study: Courses of disease covered relapsing-remitting, secondary progressive and progressive-relapsing multiple sclerosis. General study points: Strong co-clustering by F measure linked samples that shared a preparation batch. With TRBV5-6, TRBV5-1 and TRBV20-1 included, about five TRBV segments were more frequent in patients than in controls.

This clonotype was counted a single time. Its antigen remains unidentified. This may arise from a read error, as a much more abundant clone is one base away. This CDR3 spans 16 amino acids. The germline V gene has CDR1 LGHNA and CDR2 YSLEER. Germline trimming cut 3 bases from V and 7 bases from J; bases unmatched to any gene: 13. Each TCR beta cDNA library carried unique molecular identifiers. T cells numbering 1 to 10 million yielded cDNA molecules that totaled approximately 500,000. MiXCR, run by TCRdb on the PCR reads, gives a single entry per CDR3 protein. Among a few hundred thousand distinct CDR3 sequences listed, roughly 36% were seen once.

This chain connects TRBV4-3 to TRBJ2-7; TRBD2 aligns across 9 bases. The sample consisted of blood. The receptor was derived from a girl aged 10-17 years with multiple sclerosis. CDR3 protein: CASSHAGTSPYNEQYF. In nucleotides, the CDR3 is TGCGCCAGCAGCCACGCCGGGACTAGCCCCTACAATGAGCAGTACTTC.